The 4 T cell receptor beta chains presented below share a single source sample, sequenced in a study of cytomegalovirus exposure and HLA in healthy donors. The PCR ran on 60 Vbeta and 13 Jbeta primers. The assay was immunoSEQ multiplex PCR, and TCRdb's table has in-frame clones only and misses some. The sample comprises 150,000 to 200,000 clones, over 75% of which are singletons, and roughly 0.23% rests with the top ten. Sequencing was carried out using PBMCs. The receptors here all came from a girl younger than two in good health and CMV-seronegative.

The chain is built from TRBV6-1 and TRBJ1-5; D is possibly TRBD1 (5 bases). Germline-derived CDR1 and CDR2 are MNHNS and SASEGT. V was trimmed by 1 base and J by 5 bases, leaving 15 bases between them. This CDR3 has 16 residues. The CDR3 loop is CASSEGIGGVHQPQHF. CDR3 sequence (DNA): TGTGCCAGCAGTGAAGGGATCGGGGGGGTTCATCAGCCCCAGCATTTT.

The rearrangement uses TRBV7-2 and TRBJ2-7, with 7 bases that match TRBD2. The CDR3 contains 15 residues. CDR1 is SGHTA and CDR2 is FQGNSA in the germline V gene. Losses at the gene ends were 5 bases for V and 1 base for J; bases not matched to a gene: 8. The CDR3 here is CASSQSGIGSYEQYF. For the CDR3, the DNA is TGTGCCAGCAGCCAAAGCGGGATAGGTTCCTACGAGCAGTACTTC.

The chain recombines TRBV21-1 with TRBJ2-7; the table's D call, TRBD1, was not checked against the DNA. TRBV21-1 is a documented pseudogene. The CDR3 is 20 amino acids. The CDR3 coding sequence is TGTGCCAGCAGCATGGTGGGCAGGAAGTCCCCAATTACGAGCTCCTACGAGCAGTACTTC. Translated: CASSMVGRKSPITSSYEQYF.

The chain recombines TRBV9 with TRBJ1-1; TRBD1 might be the D (5 bases). V was shortened by 4 bases and J by 7 bases, with 14 bases between the two germline ends. This CDR3 comprises 13 residues. Germline loops: CDR1 SGDLS, CDR2 YYNGEE. Here the CDR3 DNA reads TGTGCCAGCAGCTTCCGGGAGGGGAATGAAGCTTTCTTT. Translating gives CASSFREGNEAFF.